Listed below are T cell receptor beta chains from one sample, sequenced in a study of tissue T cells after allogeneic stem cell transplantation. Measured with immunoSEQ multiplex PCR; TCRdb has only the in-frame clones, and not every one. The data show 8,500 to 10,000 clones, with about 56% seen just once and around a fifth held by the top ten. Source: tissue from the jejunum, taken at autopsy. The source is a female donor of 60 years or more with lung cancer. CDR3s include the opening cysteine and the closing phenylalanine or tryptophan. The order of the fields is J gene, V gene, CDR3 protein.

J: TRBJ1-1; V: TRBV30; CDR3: CAWRTGSEAFF
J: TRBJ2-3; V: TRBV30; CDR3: CAWTKLVRDTQYF
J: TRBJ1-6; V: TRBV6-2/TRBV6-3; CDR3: CASSARDRNSPLHF
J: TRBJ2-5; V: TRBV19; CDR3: CASSNVASGSIETQYF
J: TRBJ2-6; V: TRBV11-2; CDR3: CASSGFNDRLESGANVLTF
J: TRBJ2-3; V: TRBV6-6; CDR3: CASSSTGPPDTQYF
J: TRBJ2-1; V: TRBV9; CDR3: CASSVLSSYNEQFF
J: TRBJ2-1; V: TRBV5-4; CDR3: CASSLRQGAWEQFF
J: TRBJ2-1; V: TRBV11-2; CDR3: CASSPGLANNEQFF
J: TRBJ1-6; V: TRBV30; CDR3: CAWSVGGLGNSPLHF
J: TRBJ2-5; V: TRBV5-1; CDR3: CASSSDSTQETQYF